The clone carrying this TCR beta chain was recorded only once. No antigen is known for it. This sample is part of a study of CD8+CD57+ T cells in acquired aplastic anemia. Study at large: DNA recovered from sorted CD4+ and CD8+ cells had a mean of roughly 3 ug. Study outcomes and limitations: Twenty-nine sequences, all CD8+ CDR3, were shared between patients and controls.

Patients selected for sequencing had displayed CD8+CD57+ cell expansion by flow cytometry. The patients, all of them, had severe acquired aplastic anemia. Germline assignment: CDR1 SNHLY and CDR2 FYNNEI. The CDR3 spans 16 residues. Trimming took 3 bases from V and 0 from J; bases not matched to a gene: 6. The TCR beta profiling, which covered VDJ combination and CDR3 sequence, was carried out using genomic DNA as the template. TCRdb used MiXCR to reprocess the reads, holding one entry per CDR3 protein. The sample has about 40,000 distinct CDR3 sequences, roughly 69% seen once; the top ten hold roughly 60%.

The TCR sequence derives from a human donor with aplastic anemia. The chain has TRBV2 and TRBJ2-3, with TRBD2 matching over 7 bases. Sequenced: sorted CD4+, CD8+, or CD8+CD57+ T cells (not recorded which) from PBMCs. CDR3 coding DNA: TGTGCCAGCAGTGATGGGCTAGCGGCTAGCACAGATACGCAGTATTTT. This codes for CASSDGLAASTDTQYF.